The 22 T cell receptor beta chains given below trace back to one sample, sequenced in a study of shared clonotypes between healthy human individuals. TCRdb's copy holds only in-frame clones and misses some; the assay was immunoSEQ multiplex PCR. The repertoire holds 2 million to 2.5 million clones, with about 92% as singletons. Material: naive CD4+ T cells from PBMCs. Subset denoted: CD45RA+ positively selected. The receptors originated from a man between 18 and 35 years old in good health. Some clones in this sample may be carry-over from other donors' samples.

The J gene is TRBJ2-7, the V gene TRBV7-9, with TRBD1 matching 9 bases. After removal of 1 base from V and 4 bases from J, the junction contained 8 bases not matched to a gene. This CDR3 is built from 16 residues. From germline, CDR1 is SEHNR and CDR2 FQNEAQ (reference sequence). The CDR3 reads CASSLGQGDVLYEQYF. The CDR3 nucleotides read TGTGCCAGCAGCTTAGGACAGGGGGATGTCCTATACGAGCAGTACTTC.

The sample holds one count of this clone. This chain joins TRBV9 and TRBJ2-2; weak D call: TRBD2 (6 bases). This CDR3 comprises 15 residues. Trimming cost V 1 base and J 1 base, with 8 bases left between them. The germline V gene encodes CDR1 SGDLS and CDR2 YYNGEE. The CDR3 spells CASSVLSGNTGELFF. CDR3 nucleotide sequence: TGTGCCAGCAGCGTACTTAGCGGGAACACCGGGGAGCTGTTTTTT.

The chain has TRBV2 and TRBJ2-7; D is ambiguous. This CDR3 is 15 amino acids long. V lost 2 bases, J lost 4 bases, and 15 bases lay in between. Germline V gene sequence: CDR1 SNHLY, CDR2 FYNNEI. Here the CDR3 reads CASSENVGSSYEQYF. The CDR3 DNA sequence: TGTGCCAGCAGTGAAAACGTGGGCAGTTCGTACGAGCAGTACTTC.

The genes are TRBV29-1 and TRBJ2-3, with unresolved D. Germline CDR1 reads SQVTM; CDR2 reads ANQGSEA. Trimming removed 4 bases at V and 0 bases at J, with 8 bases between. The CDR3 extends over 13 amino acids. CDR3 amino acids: CSVGAASTDTQYF. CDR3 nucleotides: TGCAGCGTTGGGGCAGCTAGCACAGATACGCAGTATTTT.

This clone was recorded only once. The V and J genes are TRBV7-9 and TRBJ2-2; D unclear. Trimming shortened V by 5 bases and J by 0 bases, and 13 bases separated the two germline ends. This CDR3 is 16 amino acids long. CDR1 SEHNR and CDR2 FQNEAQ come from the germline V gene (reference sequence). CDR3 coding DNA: TGTGCCAGCAGCCAACTAAGCAGCTCGAACACCGGGGAGCTGTTTTTT. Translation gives CASSQLSSSNTGELFF.

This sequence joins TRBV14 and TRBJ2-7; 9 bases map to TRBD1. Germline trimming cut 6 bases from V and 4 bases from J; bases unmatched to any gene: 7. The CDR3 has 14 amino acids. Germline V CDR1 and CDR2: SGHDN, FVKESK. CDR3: CASSPQTGGYEQYF. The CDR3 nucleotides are TGTGCCAGCAGTCCTCAGACAGGGGGGTACGAGCAGTACTTC. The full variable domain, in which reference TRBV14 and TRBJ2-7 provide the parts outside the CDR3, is EAGVTQFPSHSVIEKGQTVTLRCDPISGHDNLYWYRRVMGKEIKFLLHFVKESKQDESGMPNNRFLAERTGGTYSTLKVQPAELEDSGVYFCASSPQTGGYEQYFGPGTRLTVT.

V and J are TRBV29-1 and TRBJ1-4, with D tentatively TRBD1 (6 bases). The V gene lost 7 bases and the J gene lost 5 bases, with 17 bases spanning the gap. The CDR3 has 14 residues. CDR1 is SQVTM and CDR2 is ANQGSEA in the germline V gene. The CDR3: CSAVQGRGNEKLFF. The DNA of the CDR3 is TGCAGCGCAGTCCAGGGGCGGGGCAATGAAAAACTGTTTTTT.

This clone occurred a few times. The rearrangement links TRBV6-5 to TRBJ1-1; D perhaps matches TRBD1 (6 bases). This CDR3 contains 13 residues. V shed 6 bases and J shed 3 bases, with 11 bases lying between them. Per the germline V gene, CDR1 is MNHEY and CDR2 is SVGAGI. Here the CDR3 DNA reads TGTGCCAGCAGGCAAACAGGGCACACTGAAGCTTTCTTT. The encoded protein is CASRQTGHTEAFF.

The CDR3 DNA follows: TGTGCCAGCAGTATCCCAGGGGCCCCGGAGACCCAGTACTTC. Amino acid sequence: CASSIPGAPETQYF. The chain recombines TRBV2 with TRBJ2-5; TRBD1 might be the D (6 bases). This CDR3 has 14 residues. The germline V gene has CDR1 SNHLY and CDR2 FYNNEI. V gave up 5 bases and J gave up 5 bases, with 15 bases separating them.

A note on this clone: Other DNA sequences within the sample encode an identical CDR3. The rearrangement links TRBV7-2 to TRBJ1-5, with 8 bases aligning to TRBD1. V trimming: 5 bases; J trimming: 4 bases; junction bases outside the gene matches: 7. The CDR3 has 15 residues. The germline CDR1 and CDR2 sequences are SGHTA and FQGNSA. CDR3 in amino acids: CASSLGQGINQPQHF. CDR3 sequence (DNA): TGTGCCAGCAGCCTCGGACAGGGTATAAATCAGCCCCAGCATTTT.

The CDR3 bases are TGTGCCAGTAGGGTACAGGCAACTAATGAAAAACTGTTTTTT. This codes for CASRVQATNEKLFF. The chain uses TRBV19 and TRBJ1-4; tentatively, D is TRBD1 (5 bases). Per the germline V gene, CDR1 is LNHDA and CDR2 is SQIVND (reference sequence). The CDR3 runs 14 residues. Deletions cut 6 bases from V and 0 bases from J, with 8 bases between.

The CDR3 DNA is TGTGCCAGCAGCCGGGATCGCTCCAGGGGCACTGAAGCTTTCTTT. As protein: CASSRDRSRGTEAFF. This chain joins TRBV11-1 and TRBJ1-1; D possibly corresponds to TRBD1 (6 bases). CDR3 size: 15 residues. V lost 5 bases and J lost 4, with 17 bases in between. Germline loops: CDR1 SGHAT, CDR2 FQDESV (reference sequence).

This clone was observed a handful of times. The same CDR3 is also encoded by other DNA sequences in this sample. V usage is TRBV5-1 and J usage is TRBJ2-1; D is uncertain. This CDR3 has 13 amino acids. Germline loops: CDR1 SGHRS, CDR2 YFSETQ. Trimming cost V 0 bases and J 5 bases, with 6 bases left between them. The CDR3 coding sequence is TGCGCCAGCAGCTTGGGTCAGCACAATGAGCAGTTCTTC. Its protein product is CASSLGQHNEQFF.

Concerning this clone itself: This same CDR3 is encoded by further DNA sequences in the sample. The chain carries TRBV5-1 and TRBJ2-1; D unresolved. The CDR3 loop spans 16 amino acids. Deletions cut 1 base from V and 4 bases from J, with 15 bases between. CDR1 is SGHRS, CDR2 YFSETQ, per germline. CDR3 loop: CASSLILAGAYNEQFF. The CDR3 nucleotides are TGCGCCAGCAGCTTGATCCTCGCAGGCGCGTACAATGAGCAGTTCTTC.

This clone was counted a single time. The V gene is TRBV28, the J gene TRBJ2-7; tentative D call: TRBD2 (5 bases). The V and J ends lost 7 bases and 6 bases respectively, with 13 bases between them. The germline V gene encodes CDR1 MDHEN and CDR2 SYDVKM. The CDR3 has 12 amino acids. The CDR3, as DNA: TGTGCCAGCAAGTTCGACGCGGGCGAGCAGTACTTC. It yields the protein CASKFDAGEQYF.

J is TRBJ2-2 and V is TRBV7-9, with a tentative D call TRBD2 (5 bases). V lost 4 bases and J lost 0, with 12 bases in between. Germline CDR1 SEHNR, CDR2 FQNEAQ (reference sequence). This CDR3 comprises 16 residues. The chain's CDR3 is CASSSPGSANTGELFF. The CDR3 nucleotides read TGTGCCAGCAGCTCCCCGGGGAGTGCGAACACCGGGGAGCTGTTTTTT.

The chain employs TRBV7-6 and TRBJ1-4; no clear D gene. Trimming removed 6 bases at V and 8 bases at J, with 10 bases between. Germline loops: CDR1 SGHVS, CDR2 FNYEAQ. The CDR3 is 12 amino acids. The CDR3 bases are TGTGCCAGCAGTAAAACGACAGAAAAACTGTTTTTT. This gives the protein CASSKTTEKLFF.

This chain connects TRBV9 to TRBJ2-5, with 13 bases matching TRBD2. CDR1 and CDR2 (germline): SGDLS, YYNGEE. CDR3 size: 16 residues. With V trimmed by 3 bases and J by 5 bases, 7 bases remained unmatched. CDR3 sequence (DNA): TGTGCCAGCAGCGACCGACTAGCGGGAGGAGGGGAGACCCAGTACTTC. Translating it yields CASSDRLAGGGETQYF.

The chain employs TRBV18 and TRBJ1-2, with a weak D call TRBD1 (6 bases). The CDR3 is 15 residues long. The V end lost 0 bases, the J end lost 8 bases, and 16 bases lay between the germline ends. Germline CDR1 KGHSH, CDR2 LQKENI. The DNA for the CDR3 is TGTGCCAGCTCACCACCGAGTAGTACGGGGGGCGGCTACACCTTC. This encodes CASSPPSSTGGGYTF.

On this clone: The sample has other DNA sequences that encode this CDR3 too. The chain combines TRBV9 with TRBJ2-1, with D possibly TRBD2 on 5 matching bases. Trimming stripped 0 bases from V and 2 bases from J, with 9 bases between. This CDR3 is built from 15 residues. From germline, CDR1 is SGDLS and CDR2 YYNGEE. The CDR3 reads CASSVAGSAYNEQFF. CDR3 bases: TGTGCCAGCAGCGTAGCGGGGTCGGCCTACAATGAGCAGTTCTTC.

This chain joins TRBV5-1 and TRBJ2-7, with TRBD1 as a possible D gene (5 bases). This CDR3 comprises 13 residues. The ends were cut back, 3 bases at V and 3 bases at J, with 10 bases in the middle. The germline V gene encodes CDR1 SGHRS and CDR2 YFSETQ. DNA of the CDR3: TGCGCCAGCAGCTACCGACAGCGCTACGAGCAGTACTTC. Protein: CASSYRQRYEQYF. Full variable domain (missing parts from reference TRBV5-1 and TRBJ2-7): KAGVTQTPRYLIKTRGQQVTLSCSPISGHRSVSWYQQTPGQGLQFLFEYFSETQRNKGNFPGRFSGRQFSNSRSEMNVSTLELGDSALYLCASSYRQRYEQYFGPGTRLTVT.

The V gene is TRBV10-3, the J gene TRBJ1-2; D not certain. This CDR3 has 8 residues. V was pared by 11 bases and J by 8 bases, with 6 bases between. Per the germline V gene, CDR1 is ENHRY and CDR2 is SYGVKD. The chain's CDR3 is CAPRGYTF. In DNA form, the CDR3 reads TGTGCCCCAAGGGGCTACACCTTC.